This is a list of T cell receptor beta chains from one sample in a study of T cell responses to AZD1222 COVID-19 vaccine. The assay was immunoSEQ multiplex PCR, and TCRdb's table has in-frame clones only and misses some. The profile shows 170,000 or so clones, just over 90% of them singletons. Sequences were derived from peripheral blood, sampled on day 0 of AZD1222 vaccination. All receptors derive from an adult in good health. The CDR3 runs from the conserved cysteine through the conserved F or W. Fields, in order: D gene, J gene, V gene, clone size, CDR3 protein, CDR3 DNA. The D gene is left open where the match is weak. Some rows mark clone size as missing; the rest say once, few, many or name a class of expanded clone.

TRBD1 | TRBJ1-1 | TRBV15 | once | CATQGAFCAFF | TGTGCCACCCAGGGGGCCTTTTGCGCTTTCTTT
- | TRBJ2-2 | TRBV11-2 | - | CASSGPNTGELFF | TGTGCCAGCAGCGGACCAAACACCGGGGAGCTGTTTTTT
TRBD1 | TRBJ2-2 | TRBV9 | - | CASSPRGTGTGELFF | TGTGCCAGCAGCCCCAGGGGGACGGGCACCGGGGAGCTGTTTTTT
TRBD1 | TRBJ1-2 | TRBV20-1 | - | CSASPQGNYGYTF | TGCAGTGCTAGTCCACAGGGGAACTATGGCTACACCTTC
- | TRBJ2-7 | TRBV27 | - | CASKGGWGALYF | TGTGCCAGCAAGGGTGGATGGGGGGCCCTGTACTTC
TRBD2 | TRBJ2-1 | TRBV4-2 | - | CASSQRTGGYDEQFF | TGTGCCAGCAGCCAACGGACGGGGGGGTACGATGAGCAGTTCTTC
- | TRBJ2-3 | TRBV6-5 | - | CASRSRSDTQYF | TGTGCCAGCCGCAGTAGATCAGATACGCAGTATTTT
- | TRBJ2-2 | TRBV6-4 | - | CASSEQGTGELFF | TGTGCCAGCAGTGAACAGGGCACCGGGGAGCTGTTTTTT
- | TRBJ2-1 | TRBV6-5 | - | CASSYSKTEYNEQFF | TGTGCCAGCAGTTACTCGAAGACGGAGTACAATGAGCAGTTCTTC
- | TRBJ1-1 | TRBV23-1 | - | CASSRAGMNTEAFF | TGCGCCAGCAGTCGCGCGGGTATGAACACTGAAGCTTTCTTT
TRBD2 | TRBJ2-1 | TRBV3-1/TRBV3-2 | - | CASSQGGLAGNGNEQFF | TGTGCCAGCAGCCAAGGAGGACTAGCGGGGAATGGTAATGAGCAGTTCTTC
- | TRBJ1-2 | TRBV7-2 | - | CASSLKGSNYGYTF | TGTGCCAGCAGCTTAAAAGGAAGTAACTATGGCTACACCTTC
- | TRBJ2-7 | TRBV5-4 | - | CASSLSGSISYEQYF | TGTGCCAGCAGCCTGAGCGGATCAATCTCCTACGAGCAGTACTTC
TRBD2 | TRBJ2-3 | TRBV5-1 | - | CASTSGGANTDTQYF | TGCGCCAGCACGTCCGGGGGGGCGAACACAGATACGCAGTATTTT
- | TRBJ1-2 | TRBV4-1 | once | CASSLLGAYTF | TGCGCCAGCAGCCTTTTAGGAGCCTACACCTTC
TRBD1 | TRBJ1-3 | TRBV11-2 | once | CASSPDRGIGNTIYF | TGTGCCAGCAGCCCGGACAGGGGGATCGGAAACACCATATATTTT
- | TRBJ1-5 | TRBV19 | - | CASSIDGGGQGNQPQHF | TGTGCCAGTAGTATAGATGGAGGTGGTCAGGGTAATCAGCCCCAGCATTTT
- | TRBJ2-7 | TRBV9 | - | CASSTRGEDGYEQYF | TGTGCCAGCAGCACCAGGGGAGAGGATGGCTACGAGCAGTACTTC
TRBD1 | TRBJ2-7 | TRBV9 | - | CASSAPGQGEIGSRGSSYEQYF | TGTGCCAGCAGCGCTCCGGGACAGGGGGAAATAGGTTCACGGGGGAGCTCCTACGAGCAGTACTTC
TRBD1 | TRBJ2-6 | TRBV28 | - | CASRRAGTGGLEGANVLTF | TGTGCCAGCAGACGTGCCGGGACAGGGGGCTTGGAAGGGGCCAACGTCCTGACTTTC
TRBD1 | TRBJ2-7 | TRBV6-6 | - | CASSPRGSSGPSSYEQYF | TGTGCCAGCAGTCCCAGGGGGAGTTCGGGGCCTTCCTCCTACGAGCAGTACTTC
- | TRBJ2-2 | TRBV7-2 | - | CASSLNSEGELFF | TGTGCCAGCAGCTTAAATTCAGAGGGGGAGCTGTTTTTT
TRBD1 | TRBJ1-2 | TRBV6-4 | - | CASSDSRLRDRVRTPGYTF | TGTGCCAGCAGTGACTCCAGGCTCCGGGACAGGGTACGGACTCCTGGCTACACCTTC
- | TRBJ1-6 | TRBV6-5 | - | CASSYSSSYNSPLHF | TGTGCCAGCAGTTACTCGTCGTCTTATAATTCACCCCTCCACTTT
- | TRBJ1-1 | TRBV4-3 | - | CASSHSGSRNTEAFF | TGCGCCAGCAGCCATTCAGGTAGCCGGAACACTGAAGCTTTCTTT
- | TRBJ2-5 | TRBV24-1 | - | CATSDPGGSGAIETQYF | TGTGCCACCAGTGATCCCGGCGGTAGTGGGGCCATCGAGACCCAGTACTTC
TRBD1 | TRBJ1-5 | TRBV19 | - | CASSIAQGLYQPQHF | TGTGCCAGTAGTATTGCACAGGGGCTGTATCAGCCCCAGCATTTT
- | TRBJ1-2 | TRBV5-5 | - | CASSLAQTTNYGYTF | TGTGCCAGCAGCTTGGCTCAGACGACTAACTATGGCTACACCTTC
- | TRBJ2-7 | TRBV29-1 | - | CSVEDDRAGAHEQYF | TGCAGCGTTGAAGATGATAGGGCAGGGGCCCACGAGCAGTACTTC
TRBD2 | TRBJ2-1 | TRBV7-3 | - | CASSLIAGGLNEQFF | TGTGCCAGCAGCTTAATAGCGGGGGGGCTCAATGAGCAGTTCTTC
- | TRBJ1-5 | TRBV12-3/TRBV12-4 | - | CASSRSNQPQHF | TGTGCCAGCAGTCGTAGCAATCAGCCCCAGCATTTT